This note documents a single T cell receptor beta chain sequence. These data come from a study of blood T cell repertoires in COVID-19. Assay: immunoSEQ multiplex PCR; the TCRdb copy retains only in-frame clones and omits some. The table records approximately 300,000 clones, around nine tenths of them present only once. Germline V CDR1 and CDR2: MNHEY, SMNVEV (reference sequence). With 0 bases clipped from V and 3 bases from J, the junction kept 4 bases outside the gene matches. The CDR3 has 16 amino acids. Enrolled through a virtual design, the participants were between roughly 18 and 90 years of age and came from about two dozen US areas. Allocation to cohorts depended on clinical history reported by the participants. In Cohort 3, a recovered donor had either two negative PCRs, clearance, or symptom resolution.

The source is a man aged 60-69 years who had recovered from COVID-19. Input material: PBMCs or T cells enriched from blood (not recorded which). The chain joins TRBV27 to TRBJ1-3; 8 bases align to TRBD1. CDR3 region: CASSLSSRGLGNTIYF. The CDR3 bases are TGTGCCAGCAGTTTATCGTCCAGGGGGCTTGGAAACACCATATATTTT.